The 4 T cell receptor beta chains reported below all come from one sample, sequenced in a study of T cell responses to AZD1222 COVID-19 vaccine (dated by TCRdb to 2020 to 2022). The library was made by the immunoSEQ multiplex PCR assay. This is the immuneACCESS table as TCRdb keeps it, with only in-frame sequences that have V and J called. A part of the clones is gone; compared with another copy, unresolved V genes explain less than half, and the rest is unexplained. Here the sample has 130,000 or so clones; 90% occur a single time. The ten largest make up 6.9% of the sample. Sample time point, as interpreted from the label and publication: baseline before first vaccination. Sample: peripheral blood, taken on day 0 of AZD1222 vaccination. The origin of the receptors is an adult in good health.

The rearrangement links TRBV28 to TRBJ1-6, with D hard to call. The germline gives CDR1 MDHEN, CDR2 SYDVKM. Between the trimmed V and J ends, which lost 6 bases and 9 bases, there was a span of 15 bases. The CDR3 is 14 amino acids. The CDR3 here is CASRRLYSASPLHF. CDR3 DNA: TGTGCCAGCAGGAGATTATACTCCGCTTCACCCCTCCACTTT.

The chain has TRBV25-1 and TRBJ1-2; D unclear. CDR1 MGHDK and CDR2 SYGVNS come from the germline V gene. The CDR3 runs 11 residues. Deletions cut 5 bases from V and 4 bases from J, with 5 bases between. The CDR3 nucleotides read TGTGCCAGCAGTAATGGCTATGGCTACACCTTC. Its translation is CASSNGYGYTF.

The CDR3 reads CSVATAETQYF. CDR3 in DNA: TGCAGCGTTGCTACGGCGGAGACCCAGTACTTC. The chain employs TRBV29-1 and TRBJ2-5; D gene uncertain. The CDR3 sequence is 11 residues long. V gave up 4 bases and J gave up 5 bases, with 8 bases separating them. CDR1 and CDR2 (germline): SQVTM, ANQGSEA.

This CDR3 is CASSARSSYNSPLHF. DNA of the CDR3: TGTGCCAGCAGCGCCAGGAGCTCCTATAATTCACCCCTCCACTTT. The gene calls are TRBV7-2 and TRBJ1-6; no clear D. Trimming removed 5 bases from V and 0 bases from J, with 8 bases in between. This CDR3 is built from 15 residues. Germline CDR1 reads SGHTA; CDR2 reads FQGNSA.